This entry features one T cell receptor beta chain sequence. Its antigen has not been determined. No much larger clonotype is one base removed from it; base qualities were not supplied. The treatment or condition label of this sample denotes: live attenuated yellow fever vaccine strain. At every blood-draw timepoint, two biological replicates of bulk PBMCs were collected. A standard Ficoll-Paque protocol was used to isolate PBMCs from peripheral blood. RNA was extracted with TriZol from bulk PBMCs, CD4 and CD8 fractions, and dextramer-positive and dextramer-negative fractions. Instrument used: Illumina NovaSeq 6000. TCR cDNA was synthesized by 5'RACE template switching, which introduced a universal primer site and unique molecular identifiers. Priming for cDNA synthesis came from both the TCR alpha and TCR beta constant segments. Library amplification used two PCR steps, and the second PCR step added sample barcodes and sequencing adapters. Libraries were sequenced on Illumina HiSeq 2500 (2x100 bp) or NovaSeq (2x150 bp). The original pipeline was this. Demultiplexing of reads and collapsing into UMI consensus sequences were performed with MIGEC, and V(D)J alignment was carried out with MiXCR. Vaccine-responding clonotypes were defined with edgeR using replicate PBMC samples, requiring FDR below 0.01 and a log2 fold change above 5 up to day 15. Each bulk clonotype received a CD4 or CD8 identity based on whether the sequenced CD4 or CD8 repertoire contained that clonotype at higher abundance. Through fastp at Q25 and MiXCR, TCRdb rebuilt clones from the public reads, retaining in-frame beta chains. Merged by CDR3 protein, the rows form single entries marked with the most common genes and DNA. TCRdb's processing, not the study's, gives the V and J calls here. The sample records about 320,000 distinct CDR3 sequences, over 3.5% of which are singletons. The ten largest clones capture approximately 19% of the sample.

This specimen comes from a study of T cells after yellow fever vaccination (dated by TCRdb to between 2017 and 2020). About the study as a whole: The SMART-Seq v4 Ultra Low Input RNA kit was used to prepare libraries from fractions with low cell numbers. Bulk TCR alpha and beta repertoires were sequenced longitudinally to track T-cell clones before and after primary and booster YFV17D yellow fever vaccination. Bulk PBMC replicates and cell subsets were isolated from blood drawn at multiple timepoints before and after both primary and secondary immunization. Two healthy male donors made up the cohort, one aged 18 to 29 years and the other aged 30 to 40 years.

Overall study results and their limits: After the booster, most of the clones that had expanded following primary vaccination were detected again (almost 98% of CD4 and roughly nine tenths of CD8), which suggests that memory was broadly maintained. Because the study included only a couple of donors, the extent to which the findings can be generalized is limited. A small share of clonotypes occurred in both CD4 and CD8 compartments, likely arising from convergent recombination. Because abundant contaminating clonotypes from the bulk population could be contained in FACS-sorted repertoires, computational filtering was required. Compared with the primary T-cell response, the secondary T-cell response was weaker but faster, peaking on day 5 rather than day 15.

CDR1 SGHTA and CDR2 FQGNSA are derived from the germline V gene. The V end gives up 5 bases and the J end 7 bases, leaving 9 bases in the junction not matched to a gene. Spanning cysteine to phenylalanine, the CDR3 consists of 17 amino acids. The sequence is cut down to CDR3 DNA, 51 bases in frame from base 1. Recombination linked TRBV7-2 to TRBJ2-2, with 14 bases in between that match TRBD2. This receptor was taken from a man between 18 and 35 years old who received the YFV17D yellow fever vaccine. Sequences were derived from PBMCs, sampled 15 days after the yellow fever booster vaccination. CDR3 sequence: CASSPRLAGGRIGELFF. The DNA sequence is given as TGTGCCAGCAGCCCGCGACTAGCGGGGGGGCGGATCGGGGAGCTGTTTTTT.